These 27 T cell receptor beta chains came from one sample sequenced in a study of T cells in Graves' hyperthyroidism and ophthalmopathy. Researchers took RNA transcripts and amplified the TCR beta CDR3 regions from them. Researchers ran a first-round RT-PCR on the TCR CDR3 using the HTBI primer set. TCRdb processed the multiplex PCR reads anew with MiXCR; each CDR3 protein has one entry. This table has approximately 610,000 distinct CDR3 sequences, under 15% appearing once. Sample: blood. The receptor source for this set is a woman aged 40 to 49 with Graves' ophthalmopathy.

The gene calls are TRBV24-1 and TRBJ2-1; 10 nucleotides agree with TRBD2. Germline-derived CDR1 and CDR2 are KGHDR and SFDVKD. Germline trimming cut 9 bases from V and 8 bases from J; bases unmatched to any gene: 12. This CDR3 region has 15 residues. CDR3 sequence reads: CATGTASGSFYEQFF. The CDR3 DNA sequence: TGTGCCACCGGGACGGCTAGCGGGAGTTTCTATGAGCAGTTCTTC.

The chain combines TRBV7-9 with TRBJ2-7; 9 bases are shared with TRBD1. With V trimmed by 2 bases and J by 6 bases, 8 bases remained unmatched. Germline V gene data show CDR1 as SEHNR and CDR2 as FQNEAQ (reference sequence). The CDR3 runs to 15 residues. This CDR3 reads CASSLNRDRVVEQYF. The CDR3 coding sequence is TGTGCCAGCAGCTTAAACCGGGACAGGGTAGTCGAGCAGTACTTC.

This clonotype has at least ten counts. The chain links TRBV6-1 to TRBJ1-1, with D unresolved. Germline CDR1 and CDR2: MNHNS and SASEGT. V dropped 5 bases and J dropped 8 bases, with 6 bases sitting between them. This CDR3 is 10 amino acids long. This CDR3 is CASSTSEAFF. Here the CDR3 DNA reads TGTGCCAGCAGTACCTCGGAAGCTTTCTTT.

The table lists this clonotype with a count of one. The V and J genes are TRBV6-5 and TRBJ1-1; D perhaps matches TRBD1 (5 bases). The CDR3 is made up of 14 amino acids. The germline CDR1 and CDR2 sequences are MNHEY and SVGAGI. Trimming left V 7 bases short and J 0 bases short, with 12 bases between. CDR3 nucleotide sequence: TGTGCCAGCAATTGGGGCACGGTGAACACTGAAGCTTTCTTT. Its protein is CASNWGTVNTEAFF.

This clonotype was counted ten times or more. This may arise from a read error, as a much more abundant clone is one base away. Because the CDR3 is missing its conserved closing phenylalanine or tryptophan, this is likely a read error. The CDR3 DNA reads TGTGCCAGCAGTTTAAGCCTAGCGGGAGAAAGGGAGCAGTACCTC. Amino acid sequence: CASSLSLAGEREQYL. The rearrangement joins TRBV12-3 or TRBV12-4 to TRBJ2-7, with TRBD2 matching 10 bases. The CDR3 contains 15 residues. V was clipped by 2 bases and J by 7 bases; unmatched bases: 8.

This clonotype was seen at least ten times. CDR3 nucleotides: TGCAGTGCTTCCGGGACTCAGAACACCGGGGAGCTGTTTTTT. Its translation: CSASGTQNTGELFF. The rearrangement links TRBV20-1 to TRBJ2-2, with D tentatively TRBD2 (6 bases). Germline CDR1 is DFQATT and CDR2 is SNEGSKA (reference sequence). V lost 5 bases to trimming and J lost 1 base, with 11 bases between them. This CDR3 is 14 amino acids long.

Many counts were recorded for this clonotype. J is TRBJ2-7 and V is TRBV2; tentative D call: TRBD1 (5 bases). The V end lost 2 bases, the J end lost 1 base, and 9 bases lay between the germline ends. Germline V gives CDR1 SNHLY, CDR2 FYNNEI. This CDR3 spans 14 amino acids. The CDR3 nucleotides are TGTGCCAGCAGTGAACTTTCAGGGTCCTACGAGCAGTACTTC. Residues: CASSELSGSYEQYF.

This clonotype was counted at least ten times. J is TRBJ1-2 and V is TRBV18; 10 bases match TRBD1. The CDR3 is made up of 13 amino acids. Germline V CDR1 and CDR2: KGHSH, LQKENI. The V and J ends lost 3 bases and 6 bases, in that order; junction bases with no gene match: 1. DNA of the CDR3: TGTGCCAGCTCACCGGGACAGGGGCATGGCTACACCTTC. Translated, it gives CASSPGQGHGYTF.

This clonotype has ten or more counts. The rearrangement joins TRBV20-1 to TRBJ2-2; TRBD2 agrees at 16 bases. V trimming: 6 bases; J trimming: 3 bases; junction bases outside the gene matches: 4. Germline V gives CDR1 DFQATT, CDR2 SNEGSKA (reference sequence). The CDR3 is 16 amino acids. In nucleotides, the CDR3 is TGCAGTGCATCGGGACTAGCGGGAGGGGACACCGGGGAGCTGTTTTTT. Its protein product is CSASGLAGGDTGELFF.

V gene TRBV12-3 or TRBV12-4 combines with J gene TRBJ1-1; D call uncertain. This CDR3 spans 15 amino acids. V was trimmed by 6 bases and J by 5 bases, leaving 19 bases between them. The CDR3 region is CASSPSRQWLTEAFF. The DNA for the CDR3 is TGTGCCAGCAGCCCCTCTCGGCAGTGGCTTACTGAAGCTTTCTTT.

Ten or more counts support this clonotype. The rearrangement links TRBV20-1 to TRBJ2-7; 8 positions agree with TRBD2. Trimming took 5 bases from V and 2 from J; bases not matched to a gene: 11. CDR3 length: 15 residues. Germline-derived CDR1 and CDR2 are DFQATT and SNEGSKA (reference sequence). CDR3 sequence: CSAPTGGAGAYEQYF. In DNA form, the CDR3 reads TGCAGTGCTCCAACCGGGGGAGCGGGGGCCTACGAGCAGTACTTC.

This clonotype appeared a single time. The chain combines TRBV30 with TRBJ1-1, with 9 bases identical to TRBD1. The CDR3 contains 15 residues. V lost 3 bases to trimming and J lost 1 base; unmatched junction nucleotides: 6. CDR1 and CDR2 (germline): GTSNPN, SVGIG (reference sequence). The CDR3 coding sequence is TGTGCCTGGAGCGCACAGGGGGCCGGGAACACTGAAGCTTTCTTT. This gives the protein CAWSAQGAGNTEAFF.

This clonotype was counted at least ten times. This chain links TRBV19 with TRBJ2-2; no clear D. CDR1 and CDR2 from the germline V gene are LNHDA and SQIVND (reference sequence). V lost 5 bases and J lost 13, with 20 bases in between. CDR3 length equals 14 residues. As DNA, the CDR3 is TGTGCCAGTAGTTTACGGAGCCCGACTTTCAGGCTGTTTTTT. This gives the protein CASSLRSPTFRLFF.

This clonotype was recorded many times. J is TRBJ2-5 and V is TRBV7-2; D gene unclear. Deletions cut 2 bases from V and 4 bases from J, with 8 bases between. The CDR3 extends over 13 amino acids. The germline gives CDR1 SGHTA, CDR2 FQGNSA. Written as DNA, the CDR3 is TGTGCCAGCAGCTTATCAGTGCGAGAGACCCAGTACTTC. This codes for CASSLSVRETQYF.

This clonotype was counted at least ten times. This chain uses TRBV3-1 with TRBJ1-2; D is unresolved. This CDR3 is 11 amino acids long. Germline V CDR1 and CDR2: LGHDT, YNNKEL (reference sequence). Between the trimmed V and J ends, which lost 6 bases and 4 bases, there was a span of 6 bases. The DNA of the CDR3 is TGTGCCAGCAGATCGTCCTATGGCTACACCTTC. This sequence encodes CASRSSYGYTF.

This clonotype was seen ten or more times. The gene calls are TRBV11-1 and TRBJ2-5, with TRBD2 matching over 10 bases. Germline CDR1 and CDR2: SGHAT and FQDESV (reference sequence). This CDR3 comprises 15 residues. V shed 2 bases, J shed 5 bases, and the junction held 5 bases outside the gene matches. Here the CDR3 DNA reads TGTGCCAGCAGCTTAACTAGCGGGATTTATGAGACCCAGTACTTC. Encoded protein: CASSLTSGIYETQYF.

The sample holds a few counts of this clonotype. V is TRBV19 and J is TRBJ2-7; the match to TRBD2 covers 14 bases. The CDR3 is 16 amino acids. Unmatched junction bases numbered 5, after V lost 5 bases and J lost 2 bases. CDR1 and CDR2 (germline): LNHDA, SQIVND (reference sequence). The CDR3 DNA is TGTGCCAGTAGTGGGGGACTAGCGGGAGAGACCTACGAGCAGTACTTC. Its protein is CASSGGLAGETYEQYF.

V gene TRBV20-1 combines with J gene TRBJ2-7; 8 bases agree with TRBD2. Germline V CDR1 and CDR2: DFQATT, SNEGSKA (reference sequence). Germline trimming cut 3 bases from V and 4 bases from J; bases unmatched to any gene: 14. CDR3 length equals 16 residues. The CDR3 sequence is CSARKTASGFWYEQYF. Here the CDR3 DNA reads TGCAGTGCTAGGAAGACGGCTAGCGGGTTTTGGTACGAGCAGTACTTC.

This clonotype was observed at least ten times. The chain recombines TRBV20-1 with TRBJ1-1; D gene uncertain. The CDR3 consists of 12 residues. The germline gives CDR1 DFQATT, CDR2 SNEGSKA (reference sequence). V was trimmed by 6 bases and J by 1 base, leaving 9 bases between them. CDR3 bases: TGCAGTGCCCAAGCCCCGAACACTGAAGCTTTCTTT. This encodes CSAQAPNTEAFF.

This clonotype was counted at least ten times. V usage is TRBV27 and J usage is TRBJ2-5; 11 bases line up with TRBD2. Germline V gives CDR1 MNHEY, CDR2 SMNVEV (reference sequence). The CDR3 has 16 residues. V trimming: 6 bases; J trimming: 5 bases; junction bases outside the gene matches: 11. The CDR3 loop is CASSSGTSGFKETQYF. CDR3 nucleotides: TGTGCCAGCAGCTCCGGGACTAGCGGTTTTAAGGAGACCCAGTACTTC.

The genes are TRBV12-3 or TRBV12-4 and TRBJ2-5, with D perhaps TRBD1 or TRBD2 (5 bases each). This CDR3 is 14 amino acids long. V lost 5 bases, J lost 1 base, and 11 bases lay in between. The CDR3 nucleotides are TGTGCCAGCAGTCTACTAGGGGTCCAAGAGACCCAGTACTTC. Protein: CASSLLGVQETQYF.

This clonotype was counted many times. The rearrangement uses TRBV6-1 and TRBJ2-7; D is undetermined. The CDR3 covers 13 residues. Germline assignment: CDR1 MNHNS and CDR2 SASEGT. The V gene lost 4 bases and the J gene lost 6 bases, with 13 bases spanning the gap. CDR3 in DNA: TGTGCCAGCAGTGCAGGATTCGGCGGCGAGCAGTACTTC. Protein sequence: CASSAGFGGEQYF.

This clonotype came up many times. Mismatch with germline at one junction end may stem from a read error. This chain uses TRBV30 with TRBJ1-1, with D unresolved. CDR3 length: 13 amino acids. CDR1 GTSNPN and CDR2 SVGIG come from the germline V gene (reference sequence). CDR3 region: CAWSSDTNTGAFF. The CDR3 DNA sequence: TGTGCCTGGAGTTCCGATACTAACACTGGAGCTTTCTTT.

This clonotype was recorded at least ten times. Relative to the germline gene, one junction end is altered; a read error may explain this. The rearrangement links TRBV7-2 to TRBJ2-5, with D possibly matching TRBD2 (5 bases). The germline gives CDR1 SGHTA, CDR2 FQGNSA. The CDR3 runs 14 residues. The CDR3 loop is CASSLDGVQETQYF. The CDR3 DNA is TGTGCCAGCAGTTTAGACGGGGTCCAAGAGACCCAGTACTTC.

This clonotype occurred many times. The CDR3 is CASNQQGSGDEQYF. The CDR3 DNA is TGTGCCAGCAACCAACAGGGGAGTGGGGACGAGCAGTACTTC. The chain is built from TRBV6-1 and TRBJ2-7, with 7 bases that match TRBD1. After removal of 7 bases from V and 5 bases from J, the junction contained 11 bases not matched to a gene. This CDR3 contains 14 residues. Germline CDR1 MNHNS, CDR2 SASEGT.

This clonotype was detected ten times or more. The chain is built from TRBV6-5 and TRBJ1-1, with D tentatively TRBD1 (6 bases). Germline V gene sequence: CDR1 MNHEY, CDR2 SVGAGI. Trimming took 4 bases from V and 1 from J, leaving 13 bases between them. The CDR3 covers 15 residues. CDR3 sequence reads: CASSFTGHGNTEAFF. The CDR3 DNA sequence: TGTGCCAGCAGTTTCACGGGACACGGGAACACTGAAGCTTTCTTT.

This clonotype was counted many times. The rearrangement links TRBV24-1 to TRBJ2-5; TRBD2 agrees at 7 bases. J gave up 3 bases and V 6 bases, and 3 bases lay outside the gene matches. Per germline, CDR1 KGHDR and CDR2 SFDVKD. The CDR3 loop spans 13 amino acids. The CDR3 protein is CATSQAGEETQYF. The CDR3 region has the DNA TGTGCCACCAGTCAGGCGGGAGAAGAGACCCAGTACTTC.